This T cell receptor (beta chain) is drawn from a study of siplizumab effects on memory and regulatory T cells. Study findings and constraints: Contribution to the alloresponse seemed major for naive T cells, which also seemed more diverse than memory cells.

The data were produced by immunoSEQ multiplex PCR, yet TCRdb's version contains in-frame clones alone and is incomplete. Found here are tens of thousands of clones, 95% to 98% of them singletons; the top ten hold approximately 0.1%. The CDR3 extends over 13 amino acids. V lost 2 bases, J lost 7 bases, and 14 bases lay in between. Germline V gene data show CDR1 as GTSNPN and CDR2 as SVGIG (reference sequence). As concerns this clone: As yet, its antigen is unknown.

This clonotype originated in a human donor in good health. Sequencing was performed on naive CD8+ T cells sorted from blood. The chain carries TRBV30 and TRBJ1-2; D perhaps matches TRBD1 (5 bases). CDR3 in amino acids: CAWSSGGLGGYTF. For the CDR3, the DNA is TGTGCCTGGAGTTCTGGGGGATTAGGTGGCTACACCTTC.